The 17 T cell receptor beta chains below come from one sample, sequenced in a study of blood T cell repertoires in COVID-19. Only in-frame clones appear in the TCRdb table, and some are missing; sequencing was by immunoSEQ multiplex PCR. The sample shows nearly 110,000 clones, 71% of them seen only once. Sequenced input: peripheral blood. These receptors originate from a human donor with acute or convalescent COVID-19. The donor label of this sample is uncertain.

This clone has a handful of counts. V is TRBV5-4 and J is TRBJ1-2; D might be TRBD1 (6 bases). The germline CDR1 and CDR2 sequences are SGHNT and YYREEE (reference sequence). Trimming stripped 4 bases from V and 13 bases from J, with 17 bases between. The CDR3 consists of 12 residues. CDR3 region: CASSPGQTMPTF. CDR3 nucleotides: TGTGCCAGCAGCCCCGGACAGACTATGCCCACCTTC. Drawing the rest from reference TRBV5-4 and TRBJ1-2, the complete variable domain is ETGVTQSPTHLIKTRGQQVTLRCSSQSGHNTVSWYQQALGQGPQFIFQYYREEENGRGNFPPRFSGLQFPNYSSELNVNALELDDSALYLCASSPGQTMPTFGSGTRLTVV.

J is TRBJ1-5 and V is TRBV7-2; TRBD1 might be the D (6 bases). V gave up 1 base and J gave up 1 base, with 11 bases separating them. Per germline, CDR1 SGHTA and CDR2 FQGNSA. This CDR3 is 16 amino acids long. The chain's CDR3 is CASSLDGGASNQPQHF. The CDR3, as DNA: TGTGCCAGCAGCTTAGATGGGGGGGCGAGCAATCAGCCCCAGCATTTT.

V and J are TRBV5-8 and TRBJ1-1, with TRBD1 identical over 7 bases. V dropped 0 bases and J dropped 5; count of bases not matched to a gene: 4. The germline V gene has CDR1 SGHTS and CDR2 YDEGEE. The CDR3 length is 14 residues. For the CDR3, the DNA is TGTGCCAGCAGCTTGGTGGGCAGGGGGACTGAAGCTTTCTTT. Encoded protein: CASSLVGRGTEAFF.

This clone was counted between two and nine times. The CDR3 region is CASRKDSGSNQPQHF. The CDR3 DNA reads TGTGCCAGTAGGAAAGACAGTGGGAGCAATCAGCCCCAGCATTTT. J is TRBJ1-5 and V is TRBV19; D is perhaps TRBD1 (5 bases). The V and J ends lost 6 bases and 1 base respectively, with 13 bases between them. CDR3 length equals 15 residues. Germline lookup yields CDR1 LNHDA and CDR2 SQIVND (reference sequence).

There are a few counts of this clone. The rearrangement joins TRBV3-1 (or the pseudogene TRBV3-2) to TRBJ1-6; D is perhaps TRBD1 (5 bases). V lost 8 bases, J lost 10 bases, and 21 bases lay in between. This CDR3 contains 15 residues. Germline lookup yields CDR1 LGHDT and CDR2 YNNKEL (reference sequence). For the CDR3, the DNA is TGTGCCAGCGGGGGAGGAGGGAGATTTGGGTCACCCCTCCACTTT. It translates to CASGGGGRFGSPLHF.

This chain uses TRBV6-5 with TRBJ1-6, with 7 bases that match TRBD1. CDR3 length equals 14 residues. The germline gives CDR1 MNHEY, CDR2 SVGAGI. The V gene end was trimmed by 6 bases and the J gene end by 7 bases; junction bases not matched to a gene: 6. The CDR3 loop is CASRLTGINSPLHF. The CDR3 DNA sequence: TGTGCCAGCAGGTTGACAGGGATCAATTCACCCCTCCACTTT.

This chain joins TRBV2 and TRBJ1-5; 9 bases fit TRBD1. This CDR3 contains 16 residues. V dropped 7 bases and J dropped 0; count of bases not matched to a gene: 7. Germline assignment: CDR1 SNHLY and CDR2 FYNNEI. This chain's CDR3 is CASTTGTGNSNQPQHF. The CDR3 region has the DNA TGTGCCAGCACCACCGGGACAGGGAATAGCAATCAGCCCCAGCATTTT.

The chain employs TRBV11-2 and TRBJ2-3; TRBD1 is a possible D gene (5 bases). This CDR3 contains 14 residues. V was clipped by 3 bases and J by 6 bases, with 13 bases between them. Germline loops: CDR1 SGHAT, CDR2 FQNNGV. In DNA, the CDR3 is TGTGCCAGCAGCTTCGGTATTCCAGGGGATACGCAGTATTTT. Encoded protein: CASSFGIPGDTQYF.

Only a few counts were recorded for this clone. The genes are TRBV19 and TRBJ1-2; TRBD1 might be the D (6 bases). V lost 7 bases to trimming and J lost 6 bases, with 12 bases between them. CDR1 is LNHDA, CDR2 SQIVND, per germline (reference sequence). The CDR3 has 12 amino acids. The CDR3 loop is CASMEQGHGYTF. CDR3 DNA: TGTGCCAGTATGGAGCAGGGGCATGGCTACACCTTC.

This chain connects TRBV4-2 to TRBJ2-2; D is perhaps TRBD1 (5 bases). The V and J ends lost 5 bases and 6 bases respectively, with 19 bases between them. The CDR3 runs to 16 residues. From germline, CDR1 is LGHNA and CDR2 YNFKEQ. CDR3 loop: CASSVGLPGYPGELFF. Written as DNA, the CDR3 is TGTGCCAGCAGCGTTGGTCTGCCAGGGTATCCCGGGGAGCTGTTTTTT.

The V and J genes are TRBV28 and TRBJ1-4; a weak D match, TRBD1 (6 bases). CDR3 length equals 17 residues. The V gene's germline CDR1 is MDHEN and CDR2 SYDVKM. With 7 bases removed from V and 7 bases from J, the gap between germline ends came to 25 bases. CDR3 amino acids: CASNPTEGRGGGEKLFF. CDR3 bases: TGTGCCAGCAATCCCACGGAGGGAAGGGGGGGAGGTGAAAAACTGTTTTTT.

The rearrangement links TRBV29-1 to TRBJ1-4; the D gene is possibly TRBD1 (5 bases). CDR1 is SQVTM, CDR2 ANQGSEA, per germline. CDR3 length: 13 residues. The V end lost 7 bases, the J end lost 0 bases, and 9 bases lay between the germline ends. This CDR3 is CSASRATNEKLFF. The CDR3, as DNA: TGCAGCGCCTCCAGGGCAACTAATGAAAAACTGTTTTTT.

The J gene is TRBJ1-6, the V gene TRBV13; 9 nucleotides line up with TRBD1. In germline, CDR1 is PRHDT, CDR2 FYEKMQ (reference sequence). V shed 4 bases and J 7 bases; nucleotides not matched to a gene: 2. This CDR3 comprises 14 residues. As DNA, the CDR3 is TGTGCCAGCAGCTGGGACAGGGAAAATTCACCCCTCCACTTT. It translates to CASSWDRENSPLHF.

The chain links TRBV4-1 to TRBJ2-1; D is perhaps TRBD1 (5 bases). This CDR3 has 15 amino acids. Trimming cost V 7 bases and J 6 bases, with 19 bases left between them. Germline CDR1 reads MGHRA; CDR2 reads YSYEKL. The CDR3: CASKPRDSQGNEQFF. In nucleotides, the CDR3 is TGCGCCAGCAAACCACGTGACAGTCAGGGCAATGAGCAGTTCTTC.

J is TRBJ1-2 and V is TRBV19; D is unclear. The V end was cut by 0 bases, the J end by 4 bases, with 9 bases between. The germline gives CDR1 LNHDA, CDR2 SQIVND (reference sequence). The CDR3 runs 14 residues. CDR3 coding DNA: TGTGCCAGTAGTATAGAGGCATCACCCTATGGCTACACCTTC. This translates into CASSIEASPYGYTF.

The chain employs TRBV24-1 and TRBJ2-2; unclear D gene. With 0 bases removed from V and 1 base from J, the gap between germline ends came to 8 bases. The CDR3 runs to 16 residues. CDR1 is KGHDR and CDR2 is SFDVKD in the germline V gene. In nucleotides, the CDR3 is TGTGCCACCAGTGATTTGATTCCAGGGAACACCGGGGAGCTGTTTTTT. Its translation is CATSDLIPGNTGELFF.

The chain has TRBV14 and TRBJ2-1; 9 nucleotides line up with TRBD1. After removal of 3 bases from V and 8 bases from J, the junction contained 8 bases not matched to a gene. In germline, CDR1 is SGHDN, CDR2 FVKESK. The CDR3 spans 15 residues. In DNA form, the CDR3 reads TGTGCCAGCAGCCAGCTGACAGGGGGAGGGCATGAGCAGTTCTTC. It specifies CASSQLTGGGHEQFF. Filled out from reference TRBV14 and TRBJ2-1, the complete variable domain reads EAGVTQFPSHSVIEKGQTVTLRCDPISGHDNLYWYRRVMGKEIKFLLHFVKESKQDESGMPNNRFLAERTGGTYSTLKVQPAELEDSGVYFCASSQLTGGGHEQFFGPGTRLTVL.